The 7 T cell receptor beta chains presented below share a single source sample, sequenced in a study of healthy donors' naive CD4 and CD8 T cells. A linear amplification protocol produced the TCR libraries from 500 ng of total RNA. TCRdb ran MiXCR on the reads and lists one entry per CDR3 protein. The sample comprises some 190,000 distinct CDR3 sequences, 65% to 75% of which are singletons, and about 2.1% rests with the top ten. Input material: naive CD4+ and CD8+ T cells sorted from blood, pooled from several donors. The receptor set was obtained from a pool of human donors in good health; the sample pools cells from several healthy donors.

The chain couples TRBV27 to TRBJ1-4; the D gene is possibly TRBD1 (5 bases). Trimming pared 3 bases from V and 5 bases from J, leaving 13 bases between. The CDR3 runs 15 residues. The germline CDR1 and CDR2 sequences are MNHEY and SMNVEV (reference sequence). The CDR3 DNA reads as TGTGCCAGCAGTTTCTTCTTCTCAGGGAATGAAAAACTGTTTTTT. It is translated as CASSFFFSGNEKLFF.

V is TRBV29-1 and J is TRBJ2-7; 8 positions agree with TRBD2. After removal of 4 bases from V and 4 bases from J, the junction contained 6 bases not matched to a gene. The CDR3 extends over 13 amino acids. CDR1 and CDR2 (germline): SQVTM, ANQGSEA. CDR3 protein: CSVGLAGWYEQYF. DNA for the CDR3: TGCAGCGTTGGGTTAGCGGGATGGTACGAGCAGTACTTC.

CDR3 region: CASSSPGTGVDTQYF. As DNA, the CDR3 is TGTGCCAGCTCCAGTCCCGGGACAGGGGTCGATACGCAGTATTTT. The J gene is TRBJ2-3, the V gene TRBV27; 10 bases agree with TRBD1. The trim removed 8 bases at V and 6 bases at J, leaving 11 bases unmatched. The CDR3 extends over 15 amino acids. Per the germline V gene, CDR1 is MNHEY and CDR2 is SMNVEV (reference sequence).

This chain links TRBV29-1 with TRBJ2-2, with 12 bases fitting TRBD1. Germline assignment: CDR1 SQVTM and CDR2 ANQGSEA. V shed 2 bases, J shed 3 bases, and the junction held 16 bases outside the gene matches. The CDR3 runs 20 residues. CDR3 residues: CSVEILGTGGFGIHTGELFF. The DNA for the CDR3 is TGCAGCGTTGAAATACTGGGGACAGGGGGCTTTGGTATCCACACCGGGGAGCTGTTTTTT.

This rearrangement joins TRBV6-6 to TRBJ1-6; no clear D. The CDR3 totals 13 residues. V lost 5 bases, J lost 8 bases, and 10 bases lay in between. In germline, CDR1 is MNHNY, CDR2 SVGAGI (reference sequence). DNA of the CDR3: TGTGCCAGCAGTGGCCAGCCTGATTCACCCCTCCACTTT. Its translation is CASSGQPDSPLHF.

This clonotype has only a few counts. The rearrangement joins TRBV20-1 to TRBJ2-1; D gene uncertain. V dropped 3 bases and J dropped 7 bases, with 13 bases sitting between them. The CDR3 spans 13 residues. Germline V CDR1 and CDR2: DFQATT, SNEGSKA (reference sequence). The CDR3 region is CSASHTTWNEQFF. Here the CDR3 DNA reads TGCAGTGCTAGCCACACGACTTGGAATGAGCAGTTCTTC.

For this clonotype: One junction end does not reproduce the germline sequence, and a read error may be involved. This chain links TRBV20-1 with TRBJ2-7; TRBD2 agrees at 7 bases. The germline gives CDR1 DFQATT, CDR2 SNEGSKA (reference sequence). CDR3 length: 16 amino acids. DNA for the CDR3: TGCAGTGCTAGAGTCTTTGGCGGGAGCATTTCCTATGAGCAGTACTTC. Its protein is CSARVFGGSISYEQYF.